A selection of T cell receptor beta chains follows, all from one sample in a study of cytomegalovirus exposure and HLA in healthy donors. This table comes from immunoSEQ multiplex PCR, and its TCRdb copy is limited to in-frame clones, with some not included. The table lists 150,000 to 200,000 clones, around three quarters of them singletons, with about 1.9% in the top ten. The sequenced sample consisted of PBMCs. The receptors shown here come from a man aged 30 to 39 in good health and CMV-seronegative. The CDR3 runs from the conserved cysteine through the conserved F or W. The order of the fields is V gene, J gene, D gene, clone size, CDR3 DNA, CDR3 protein. A D gene is named only where the DNA matches it firmly. Not all rows give a size; the values are once, few, many and, for expanded clones, a class.

v_call: TRBV6-6
j_call: TRBJ1-2
d_call: -
clone_size: -
cdr3_nt: TGTGCCAGCAGTTACTTGAGAGCCTATGGCTACACCTTC
cdr3_aa: CASSYLRAYGYTF

v_call: TRBV9
j_call: TRBJ2-3
d_call: TRBD1
clone_size: -
cdr3_nt: TGTGCCAGCAGCGTACCAATAGGGGGCACAGATACGCAATATTTT
cdr3_aa: CASSVPIGGTDTQYF

v_call: TRBV7-8
j_call: TRBJ1-3
d_call: -
clone_size: -
cdr3_nt: TGTGCCAGCAGCTTAGTGGGCAGAGACTCTGGAAACACCATATATTTT
cdr3_aa: CASSLVGRDSGNTIYF

v_call: TRBV7-3
j_call: TRBJ1-1
d_call: -
clone_size: -
cdr3_nt: TGTGCCAGCAGCTTGGAGCAGGAGGCTGAAGCTTTCTTT
cdr3_aa: CASSLEQEAEAFF

v_call: TRBV27
j_call: TRBJ2-2
d_call: -
clone_size: -
cdr3_nt: TGTGCCAGCAGTTTATCTTTCAGGAACACCGGGGAGCTGTTTTTT
cdr3_aa: CASSLSFRNTGELFF

v_call: TRBV18
j_call: TRBJ2-7
d_call: TRBD1
clone_size: -
cdr3_nt: TGTGCCAGCTCATTGACAGGGGGCTACGAGCAGTACTTC
cdr3_aa: CASSLTGGYEQYF

v_call: TRBV19
j_call: TRBJ2-7
d_call: TRBD1
clone_size: -
cdr3_nt: TGTGCCAGTAGTATGGTGGGACAGGGATCCTCCCACGAGCAGTACTTC
cdr3_aa: CASSMVGQGSSHEQYF

v_call: TRBV14
j_call: TRBJ1-2
d_call: TRBD1
clone_size: -
cdr3_nt: TGTGCCAGCAACCCGGGACAGACAAACTATGGCTACACCTTC
cdr3_aa: CASNPGQTNYGYTF

v_call: TRBV2
j_call: TRBJ2-7
d_call: TRBD1
clone_size: -
cdr3_nt: TGTGCCAGCAGTGACGGGACAGGTTCCTACGAGCAGTACTTC
cdr3_aa: CASSDGTGSYEQYF

v_call: TRBV10-2
j_call: TRBJ2-3
d_call: -
clone_size: -
cdr3_nt: TGCGCCAGCAGTGAGAGGACTAACACAGATACGCAGTATTTT
cdr3_aa: CASSERTNTDTQYF

v_call: TRBV9
j_call: TRBJ1-2
d_call: -
clone_size: -
cdr3_nt: TGTGCCAGCAGCGTAGCTACCCTAGGTTATGGCTACACCTTC
cdr3_aa: CASSVATLGYGYTF

v_call: TRBV5-1
j_call: TRBJ2-7
d_call: TRBD1
clone_size: once
cdr3_nt: TGCGCCAGCAGCTTGGCGGGACAGCTAGGGGAACAGTACTTC
cdr3_aa: CASSLAGQLGEQYF

v_call: TRBV28
j_call: TRBJ2-5
d_call: TRBD1
clone_size: -
cdr3_nt: TGTGCCAGCAGCCAAGGACAGGGCTACCAAGAGACCCAGTACTTC
cdr3_aa: CASSQGQGYQETQYF

v_call: TRBV7-3
j_call: TRBJ2-7
d_call: TRBD1
clone_size: once
cdr3_nt: TGTGCCAGCAGCTTAGGACAGGGGCTCTACGAGCAGTACTTC
cdr3_aa: CASSLGQGLYEQYF

v_call: TRBV29-1
j_call: TRBJ2-7
d_call: -
clone_size: -
cdr3_nt: TGCAGCGCCGGGGACAATTCCTACGAGCAGTACTTC
cdr3_aa: CSAGDNSYEQYF

v_call: TRBV5-4
j_call: TRBJ2-2
d_call: TRBD1
clone_size: -
cdr3_nt: TGTGCCAGCACCGGGACAGGGGCTAACACCGGGGAGCTGTTTTTT
cdr3_aa: CASTGTGANTGELFF

v_call: TRBV27
j_call: TRBJ2-7
d_call: -
clone_size: -
cdr3_nt: TGTGCCAGCAGCTGGGACATCGGGACGGCCTACGAGCAGTACTTC
cdr3_aa: CASSWDIGTAYEQYF

v_call: TRBV7-9
j_call: TRBJ2-2
d_call: TRBD1
clone_size: -
cdr3_nt: TGTGCCAGCAGCTCGACGGACTTACAGGGGGGCACCGGGGAGCTGTTTTTT
cdr3_aa: CASSSTDLQGGTGELFF

v_call: TRBV27
j_call: TRBJ1-6
d_call: TRBD1
clone_size: few
cdr3_nt: TGTGCCAGCAGTACCCCCCGGACAGGGAAACGTAATTCACCCCTCCACTTT
cdr3_aa: CASSTPRTGKRNSPLHF

v_call: TRBV5-4
j_call: TRBJ2-2
d_call: TRBD2
clone_size: -
cdr3_nt: TGTGCCAGCAGCTTGCGGGGGGACACCGGGGAGCTGTTTTTT
cdr3_aa: CASSLRGDTGELFF

v_call: TRBV18
j_call: TRBJ1-4
d_call: -
clone_size: few
cdr3_nt: TGTGCCAGCTCACGAGAGCAGGGGACTAATGAAAAACTGTTTTTT
cdr3_aa: CASSREQGTNEKLFF

v_call: TRBV27
j_call: TRBJ2-7
d_call: TRBD2
clone_size: -
cdr3_nt: TGTGCCAGCAGTTCCCCTCTAGCGGGAGAGGGGATCGAGCAGTACTTC
cdr3_aa: CASSSPLAGEGIEQYF

v_call: TRBV2
j_call: TRBJ1-4
d_call: TRBD1
clone_size: -
cdr3_nt: TGTGCCAGCAGACCCGGACAGGGCGGGAGCGAAAAACTGTTTTTT
cdr3_aa: CASRPGQGGSEKLFF

v_call: TRBV7-2
j_call: TRBJ1-1
d_call: TRBD1
clone_size: once
cdr3_nt: TGTGCCAGCAGCTTGACAGGGGGGGTGAACACTGAAGCTTTCTTT
cdr3_aa: CASSLTGGVNTEAFF

v_call: TRBV28
j_call: TRBJ1-2
d_call: -
clone_size: -
cdr3_nt: TGTGCCAGCACTGCCCCCACAGGTTTTGGTGGCTACACCTTC
cdr3_aa: CASTAPTGFGGYTF

v_call: TRBV7-6
j_call: TRBJ2-2
d_call: TRBD2
clone_size: -
cdr3_nt: TGTGCCAGCAGCGTACTAGCGGGAGGGCCGGCTACCGGGGAGCTGTTTTTT
cdr3_aa: CASSVLAGGPATGELFF

v_call: TRBV6-6
j_call: TRBJ2-7
d_call: TRBD1
clone_size: -
cdr3_nt: TGTGCCAGCAGTTACACCGAAATTGGGACAGGGGGTGAGCAGTACTTC
cdr3_aa: CASSYTEIGTGGEQYF

v_call: TRBV6-1
j_call: TRBJ2-3
d_call: TRBD2
clone_size: -
cdr3_nt: TGTGCCAGCAGTGAAGTAGTAGCGGGAGTGGATACGCAGTATTTT
cdr3_aa: CASSEVVAGVDTQYF

v_call: TRBV7-2
j_call: TRBJ2-3
d_call: -
clone_size: once
cdr3_nt: TGTGCCAGCAGCTCATTCAGGACAAGCACAGATACGCAGTATTTT
cdr3_aa: CASSSFRTSTDTQYF

v_call: TRBV19
j_call: TRBJ1-1
d_call: TRBD1
clone_size: -
cdr3_nt: TGTGCCAGTAGCAAAGGACAGGGTGGAAACACTGAAGCTTTCTTT
cdr3_aa: CASSKGQGGNTEAFF

v_call: TRBV9
j_call: TRBJ2-5
d_call: TRBD2
clone_size: -
cdr3_nt: TGTGCCAGCAGCGTAGACCCCCCGGCGGGACTAGAAGAGACCCAGTACTTC
cdr3_aa: CASSVDPPAGLEETQYF

v_call: TRBV7-8
j_call: TRBJ2-7
d_call: TRBD1
clone_size: -
cdr3_nt: TGTGCCAGCAGCCGACAGGGGATTACCTACGAGCAGTACTTC
cdr3_aa: CASSRQGITYEQYF

v_call: TRBV7-2
j_call: TRBJ1-1
d_call: -
clone_size: -
cdr3_nt: TGTGCCAGCAGCTGGGGGGGCATTTGGACTGAAGCTTTCTTT
cdr3_aa: CASSWGGIWTEAFF

v_call: TRBV6-6
j_call: TRBJ2-1
d_call: -
clone_size: -
cdr3_nt: TGTGCCAGCGGGCCCAGGGTTGAGCAGTTCTTC
cdr3_aa: CASGPRVEQFF

v_call: TRBV5-1
j_call: TRBJ2-7
d_call: -
clone_size: -
cdr3_nt: TGCGCCAGCAGCTCCCCCGCGGGCTCCTACGAGCAGTACTTC
cdr3_aa: CASSSPAGSYEQYF

v_call: TRBV27
j_call: TRBJ2-7
d_call: TRBD1
clone_size: few
cdr3_nt: TGTGCCAGTAAAAGGGGGACAGGGACCTACGAGCAGTACTTC
cdr3_aa: CASKRGTGTYEQYF

v_call: TRBV28
j_call: TRBJ1-5
d_call: -
clone_size: -
cdr3_nt: TGTGCCAGCAGTTTACCGGGGAGTAGCAATCAGCCCCAGCATTTT
cdr3_aa: CASSLPGSSNQPQHF

v_call: TRBV28
j_call: TRBJ2-1
d_call: TRBD1
clone_size: -
cdr3_nt: TGTGCCACCAGAGAGGACAGGGTTAATACTGAGCAGTTCTTC
cdr3_aa: CATREDRVNTEQFF

v_call: TRBV18
j_call: TRBJ1-2
d_call: -
clone_size: -
cdr3_nt: TGTGCCAGCTCACCCTCCACAGGGCCATATAACTATGGCTACACCTTC
cdr3_aa: CASSPSTGPYNYGYTF

v_call: TRBV6-1
j_call: TRBJ2-5
d_call: -
clone_size: -
cdr3_nt: TGTGCCAGCAGTGAACCTCGGTGGGCATCGGAGACCCAGTACTTC
cdr3_aa: CASSEPRWASETQYF

v_call: TRBV19
j_call: TRBJ1-2
d_call: TRBD1
clone_size: -
cdr3_nt: TGTGCCAGTATTCCCCGGGACAGGGGTATCATGGGCTACACCTTC
cdr3_aa: CASIPRDRGIMGYTF

v_call: TRBV10-2
j_call: TRBJ1-4
d_call: -
clone_size: -
cdr3_nt: TGCGCCAACGGGGGAGGGATCAATGAAAAACTGTTTTTT
cdr3_aa: CANGGGINEKLFF

v_call: TRBV19
j_call: TRBJ2-1
d_call: -
clone_size: -
cdr3_nt: TGTGCCAGTAGGGGACCGCTAGCGTCCTACAATGAGCAGTTCTTC
cdr3_aa: CASRGPLASYNEQFF

v_call: TRBV9
j_call: TRBJ2-3
d_call: TRBD2
clone_size: few
cdr3_nt: TGTGCCAGCAGCTACACGGGACTAGCGGGAGTGAGGGGCACAGATACGCAGTATTTT
cdr3_aa: CASSYTGLAGVRGTDTQYF

v_call: TRBV6-1
j_call: TRBJ1-5
d_call: -
clone_size: -
cdr3_nt: TGTGCCACCCTGGGCGGACTTCAGCCCCAGCATTTT
cdr3_aa: CATLGGLQPQHF

v_call: TRBV6-5
j_call: TRBJ1-5
d_call: -
clone_size: -
cdr3_nt: TGTGCCAGCCAAGCGGCGGAAAATCAGCCCCAGCATTTT
cdr3_aa: CASQAAENQPQHF